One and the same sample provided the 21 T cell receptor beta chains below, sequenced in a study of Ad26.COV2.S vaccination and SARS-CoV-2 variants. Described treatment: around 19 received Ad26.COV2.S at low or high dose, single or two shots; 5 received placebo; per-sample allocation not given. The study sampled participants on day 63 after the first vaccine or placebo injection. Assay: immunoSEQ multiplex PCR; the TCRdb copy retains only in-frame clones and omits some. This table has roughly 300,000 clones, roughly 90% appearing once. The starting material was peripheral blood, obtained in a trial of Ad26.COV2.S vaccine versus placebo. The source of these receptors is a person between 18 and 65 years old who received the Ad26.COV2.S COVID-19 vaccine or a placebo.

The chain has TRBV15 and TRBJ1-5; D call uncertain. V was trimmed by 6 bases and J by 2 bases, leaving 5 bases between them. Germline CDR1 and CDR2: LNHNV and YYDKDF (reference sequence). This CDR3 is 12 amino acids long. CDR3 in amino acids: CATRDGNQPQHF. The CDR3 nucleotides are TGTGCCACCAGAGACGGCAATCAGCCCCAGCATTTT.

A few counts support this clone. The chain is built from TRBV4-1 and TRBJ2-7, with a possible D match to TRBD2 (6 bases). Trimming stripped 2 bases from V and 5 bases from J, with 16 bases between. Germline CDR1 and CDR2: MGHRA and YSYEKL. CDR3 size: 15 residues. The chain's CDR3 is CASSQLSSGDHEQYF. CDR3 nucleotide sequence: TGCGCCAGCAGCCAACTTTCGTCGGGAGATCACGAGCAGTACTTC.

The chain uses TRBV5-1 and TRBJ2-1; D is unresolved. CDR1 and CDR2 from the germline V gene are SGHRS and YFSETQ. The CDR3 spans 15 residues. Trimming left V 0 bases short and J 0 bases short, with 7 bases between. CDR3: CASSLDSSSYNEQFF. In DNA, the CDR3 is TGCGCCAGCAGCTTGGACTCAAGCTCCTACAATGAGCAGTTCTTC.

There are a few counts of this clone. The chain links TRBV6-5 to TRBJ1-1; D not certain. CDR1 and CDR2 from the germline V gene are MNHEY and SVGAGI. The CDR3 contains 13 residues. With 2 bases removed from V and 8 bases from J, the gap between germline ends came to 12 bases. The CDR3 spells CASSYSLVPEAFF. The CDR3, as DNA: TGTGCCAGCAGTTACAGCTTGGTGCCGGAAGCTTTCTTT.

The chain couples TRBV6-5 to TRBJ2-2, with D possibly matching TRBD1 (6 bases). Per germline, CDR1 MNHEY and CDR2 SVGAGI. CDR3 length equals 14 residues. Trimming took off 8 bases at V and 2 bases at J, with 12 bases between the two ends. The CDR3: CASRYRANTGELFF. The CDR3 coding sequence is TGTGCCAGCCGATACAGGGCTAACACCGGGGAGCTGTTTTTT.

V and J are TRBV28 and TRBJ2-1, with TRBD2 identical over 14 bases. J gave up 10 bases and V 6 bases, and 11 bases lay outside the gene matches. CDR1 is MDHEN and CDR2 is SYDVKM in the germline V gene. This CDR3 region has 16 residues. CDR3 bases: TGTGCCAGCAGCTCGGGGCTAGGACTAGCGGGAGGAGAGCAGTTCTTC. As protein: CASSSGLGLAGGEQFF.

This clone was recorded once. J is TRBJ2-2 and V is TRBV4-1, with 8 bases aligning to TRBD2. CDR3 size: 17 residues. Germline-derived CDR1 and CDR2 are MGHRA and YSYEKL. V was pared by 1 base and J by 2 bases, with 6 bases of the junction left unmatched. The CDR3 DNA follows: TGCGCCAGCAGCCAAGTAGGTAGCGGGGTCAACACCGGGGAGCTGTTTTTT. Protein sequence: CASSQVGSGVNTGELFF.

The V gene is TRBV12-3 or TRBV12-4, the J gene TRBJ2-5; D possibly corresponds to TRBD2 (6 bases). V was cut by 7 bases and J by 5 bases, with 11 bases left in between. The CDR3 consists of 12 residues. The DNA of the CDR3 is TGTGCCAGCACTAGAGGAGGGGAGACCCAGTACTTC. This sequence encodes CASTRGGETQYF.

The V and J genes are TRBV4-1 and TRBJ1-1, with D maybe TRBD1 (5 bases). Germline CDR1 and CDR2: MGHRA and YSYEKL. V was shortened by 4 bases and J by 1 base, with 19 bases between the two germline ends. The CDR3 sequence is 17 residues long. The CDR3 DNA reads TGCGCCAGCAGCCGGTTAAGGACAAAATCAAGGAACACTGAAGCTTTCTTT. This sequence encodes CASSRLRTKSRNTEAFF.

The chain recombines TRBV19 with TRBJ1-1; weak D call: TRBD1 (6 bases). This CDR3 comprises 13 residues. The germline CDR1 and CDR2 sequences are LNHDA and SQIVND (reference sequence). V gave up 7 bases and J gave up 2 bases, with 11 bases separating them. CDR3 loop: CASTPQGNTEAFF. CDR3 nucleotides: TGTGCCAGTACCCCACAGGGAAACACTGAAGCTTTCTTT.

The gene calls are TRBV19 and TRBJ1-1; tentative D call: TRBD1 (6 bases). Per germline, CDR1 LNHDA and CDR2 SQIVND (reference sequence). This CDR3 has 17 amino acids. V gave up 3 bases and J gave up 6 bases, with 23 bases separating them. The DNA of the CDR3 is TGTGCCAGTAGTATTGGGCAGGGGTACGGGTCGGGCGCTGAAGCTTTCTTT. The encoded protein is CASSIGQGYGSGAEAFF.

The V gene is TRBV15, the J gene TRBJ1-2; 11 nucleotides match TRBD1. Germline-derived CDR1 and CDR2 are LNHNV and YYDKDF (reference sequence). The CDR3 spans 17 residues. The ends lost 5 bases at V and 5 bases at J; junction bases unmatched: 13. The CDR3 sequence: CATSANQDRGRIYGYTF. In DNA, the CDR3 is TGTGCCACCAGCGCCAACCAGGACAGGGGGCGAATTTATGGCTACACCTTC.

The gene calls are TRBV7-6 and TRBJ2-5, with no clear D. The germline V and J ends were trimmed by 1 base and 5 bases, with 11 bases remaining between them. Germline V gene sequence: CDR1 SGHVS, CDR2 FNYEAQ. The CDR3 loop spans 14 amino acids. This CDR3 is CASSLVGLSETQYF. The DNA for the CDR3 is TGTGCCAGCAGCTTAGTAGGGCTGAGTGAGACCCAGTACTTC.

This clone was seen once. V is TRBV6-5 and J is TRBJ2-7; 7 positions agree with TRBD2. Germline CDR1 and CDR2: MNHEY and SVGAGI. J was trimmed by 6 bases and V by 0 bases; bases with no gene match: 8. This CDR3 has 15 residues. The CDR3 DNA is TGTGCCAGCAGTTACTCGGGAGGACTAGTCGGCGAGCAGTACTTC. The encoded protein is CASSYSGGLVGEQYF.

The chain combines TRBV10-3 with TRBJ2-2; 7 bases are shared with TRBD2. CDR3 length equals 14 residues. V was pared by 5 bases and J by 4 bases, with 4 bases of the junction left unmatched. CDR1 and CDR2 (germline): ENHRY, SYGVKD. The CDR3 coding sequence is TGTGCCATCAGTCGACTAGCCGGCACCGGGGAGCTGTTTTTT. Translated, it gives CAISRLAGTGELFF.

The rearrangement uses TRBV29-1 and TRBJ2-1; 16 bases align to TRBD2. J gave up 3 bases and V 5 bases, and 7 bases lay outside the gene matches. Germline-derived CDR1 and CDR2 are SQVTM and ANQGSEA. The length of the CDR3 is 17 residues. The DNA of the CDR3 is TGCAGCGTTAAGGGGACTAGCGGGAGGGCCGTCTACAATGAGCAGTTCTTC. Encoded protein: CSVKGTSGRAVYNEQFF.

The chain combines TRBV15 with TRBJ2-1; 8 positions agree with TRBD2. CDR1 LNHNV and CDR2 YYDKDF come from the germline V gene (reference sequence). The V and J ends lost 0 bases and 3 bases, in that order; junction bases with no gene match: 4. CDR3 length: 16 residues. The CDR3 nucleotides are TGTGCCACCAGCAGAGATCTGGCGGGGGGCTACAATGAGCAGTTCTTC. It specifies CATSRDLAGGYNEQFF.

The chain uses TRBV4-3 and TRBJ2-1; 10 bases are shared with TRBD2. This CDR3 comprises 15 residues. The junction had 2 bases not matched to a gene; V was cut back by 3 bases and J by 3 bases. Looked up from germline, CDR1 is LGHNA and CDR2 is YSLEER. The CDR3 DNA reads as TGCGCCAGCAGCCAGGGACTAGCGCTCTACAATGAGCAGTTCTTC. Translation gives CASSQGLALYNEQFF.

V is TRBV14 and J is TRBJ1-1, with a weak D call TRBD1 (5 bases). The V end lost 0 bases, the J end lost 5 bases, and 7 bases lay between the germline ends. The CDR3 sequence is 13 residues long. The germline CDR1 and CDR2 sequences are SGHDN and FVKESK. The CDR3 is CASSQDQGTEAFF. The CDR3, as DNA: TGTGCCAGCAGCCAAGACCAGGGAACTGAAGCTTTCTTT.

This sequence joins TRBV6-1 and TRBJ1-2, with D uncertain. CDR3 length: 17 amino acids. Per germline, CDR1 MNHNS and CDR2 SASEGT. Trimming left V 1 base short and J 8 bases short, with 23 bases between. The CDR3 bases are TGTGCCAGCAGTGAAGGGGCAGTTCAATCCGCTAGAGGAGGCTACACCTTC. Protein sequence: CASSEGAVQSARGGYTF.

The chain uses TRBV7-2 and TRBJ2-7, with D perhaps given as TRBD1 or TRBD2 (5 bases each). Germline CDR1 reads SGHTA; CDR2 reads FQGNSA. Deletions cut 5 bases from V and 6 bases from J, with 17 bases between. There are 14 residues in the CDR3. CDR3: CASSLDHRDLEQYF. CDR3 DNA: TGTGCCAGCAGCCTAGATCATCGGGACCTCGAGCAGTACTTC.